This TCR beta chain originates from a study of T cell repertoires in cytomegalovirus infection. CDR1 SGHVS and CDR2 FQNEAQ come from the germline V gene. The J segment lost 5 bases and the V segment lost 4 bases, leaving 6 bases of the junction unmatched. The CDR3 length is 14 residues. TCRdb reanalysed the reads using MiXCR and keeps one entry per CDR3 protein. The sample carries 600,000 to 700,000 distinct CDR3 sequences, about 30% recorded once. This clonotype was seen ten or more times. What it binds is unknown. Material: cultured PBMCs, obtained from culture after CMV antigen stimulation. The receptor was derived from a human donor in good health (CMV status not recorded). Some clones in this sample may be carry-over from other donors' samples. V gene TRBV7-8 combines with J gene TRBJ1-1; 8 nucleotides align to TRBD1. The CDR3 reads CASSSRQGKTEAFF. The CDR3 DNA is TGTGCCAGCAGCTCTCGACAGGGGAAGACTGAAGCTTTCTTT.